The 18 T cell receptor beta chains in this list originate from one sample, sequenced in a study of shared clonotypes between healthy human individuals. The data were produced by immunoSEQ multiplex PCR, yet TCRdb's version contains in-frame clones alone and is incomplete. The table has about 2 million clones, about 95% seen once. CD8 cells classed as naive were CD45RO-negative and positively selected for CCR7, excluding terminally differentiated effector memory CD45RA+ cells. Sequencing input: naive CD8+ T cells sorted from blood. The receptors shown here come from a man aged 18-30 years in good health.

Note on this clone: The sample holds other DNA sequences that translate to the same CDR3. V gene TRBV7-9 combines with J gene TRBJ2-7, with D perhaps TRBD1 (6 bases). Germline V gene lookup returns CDR1 SEHNR and CDR2 FQNEAQ (reference sequence). Trimming took 4 bases from V and 4 from J, leaving 11 bases between them. The CDR3 extends over 13 amino acids. The CDR3 loop is CASSSPQGYEQYF. CDR3 DNA: TGTGCCAGCAGCTCCCCCCAGGGGTACGAGCAGTACTTC.

CDR3 loop: CASSLAKGLEISYEQYF. DNA of the CDR3: TGTGCCAGCAGCTTAGCGAAGGGACTAGAAATCTCCTACGAGCAGTACTTC. This chain joins TRBV11-2 and TRBJ2-7, with TRBD2 identical over 8 bases. Trimming at V came to 1 base and at J to 0 bases, leaving 8 bases not matched to a gene. This CDR3 has 17 amino acids. Germline V gene sequence: CDR1 SGHAT, CDR2 FQNNGV. The full variable domain, with the rest looked up from reference TRBV11-2 and TRBJ2-7, is EAGVAQSPRYKIIEKRQSVAFWCNPISGHATLYWYQQILGQGPKLLIQFQNNGVVDDSQLPKDRFSAERLKGVDSTLKIQPAKLEDSAVYLCASSLAKGLEISYEQYFGPGTRLTVT.

The genes are TRBV5-6 and TRBJ1-3; possibly TRBD1 for D (6 bases). The CDR3 has 16 amino acids. With 4 bases removed from V and 0 bases from J, the gap between germline ends came to 14 bases. CDR1 and CDR2 from the germline V gene are SGHDT and YYEEEE. CDR3 amino acids: CASSPPGGPSGNTIYF. The CDR3 nucleotides read TGTGCCAGCAGCCCTCCCGGGGGCCCCTCTGGAAACACCATATATTTT.

A note on this clone: Distinct nucleotide sequences in the sample also encode this CDR3. This chain uses TRBV9 with TRBJ1-1; 11 bases line up with TRBD1. V shed 3 bases and J 3 bases; nucleotides not matched to a gene: 1. This CDR3 contains 14 residues. CDR1 is SGDLS, CDR2 YYNGEE, per germline. The CDR3 nucleotides read TGTGCCAGCAGCGGGGGACAGGGGGACACTGAAGCTTTCTTT. Translating it yields CASSGGQGDTEAFF.

This clone was seen only once. This CDR3 is also generated by other DNA sequences in the sample. This chain connects TRBV7-9 to TRBJ2-7; D might be TRBD1 or TRBD2, each matching 5 bases. The CDR3 sequence is 14 residues long. V lost 1 base and J lost 0, with 7 bases in between. Germline CDR1 is SEHNR and CDR2 is FQNEAQ (reference sequence). CDR3 loop: CASSLDGTSYEQYF. DNA of the CDR3: TGTGCCAGCAGCTTAGACGGGACCTCCTACGAGCAGTACTTC.

The V gene is TRBV7-9, the J gene TRBJ1-4, with 8 nucleotides matching TRBD1. Germline CDR1 is SEHNR and CDR2 is FQNEAQ (reference sequence). The junction had 4 bases not matched to a gene; V was cut back by 5 bases and J by 2 bases. The CDR3 covers 15 residues. Here the CDR3 reads CASSARTGTNEKLFF. The DNA of the CDR3 is TGTGCCAGCAGCGCAAGGACAGGGACTAATGAAAAACTGTTTTTT.

This chain links TRBV30 with TRBJ1-5; 11 positions match TRBD1. Trimming took 6 bases from V and 0 from J; bases not matched to a gene: 7. CDR1 is GTSNPN and CDR2 is SVGIG in the germline V gene (reference sequence). The CDR3 covers 16 residues. The DNA for the CDR3 is TGTGCCTGCCACGGACAGGGGGCCCTTAGCAATCAGCCCCAGCATTTT. It encodes CACHGQGALSNQPQHF. The full variable domain, rest sourced from reference TRBV30 and TRBJ1-5, is SQTIHQWPATLVQPVGSPLSLECTVEGTSNPNLYWYRQAAGRGLQLLFYSVGIGQISSEVPQNLSASRPQDRQFILSSKKLLLSDSGFYLCACHGQGALSNQPQHFGDGTRLSIL.

The chain recombines TRBV5-5 with TRBJ1-2, with 7 nucleotides matching TRBD1. CDR1 is SGHKS and CDR2 is YYEKEE in the germline V gene (reference sequence). The CDR3 covers 16 residues. The V gene end was trimmed by 3 bases and the J gene end by 4 bases; junction bases not matched to a gene: 12. CDR3 amino acids: CASSYTGTAVLYGYTF. The CDR3 DNA is TGTGCCAGCAGCTACACAGGGACAGCGGTCCTCTATGGCTACACCTTC.

The V and J genes are TRBV19 and TRBJ2-6; tentatively, D is TRBD2 (6 bases). V lost 6 bases, J lost 3 bases, and 12 bases lay in between. The CDR3 covers 15 residues. Germline V CDR1 and CDR2: LNHDA, SQIVND (reference sequence). This CDR3 reads CASRIGGYGANVLTF. Written as DNA, the CDR3 is TGTGCCAGTAGGATTGGGGGGTATGGGGCCAACGTCCTGACTTTC.

The V gene is TRBV4-3, the J gene TRBJ1-1; no firm D call. The CDR3 contains 14 residues. V gave up 0 bases and J gave up 0 bases, with 5 bases separating them. CDR1 LGHNA and CDR2 YSLEER come from the germline V gene. In nucleotides, the CDR3 is TGCGCCAGCAGCCAAGACGAAATGAACACTGAAGCTTTCTTT. Translation: CASSQDEMNTEAFF.

In regard to this clone: This same CDR3 is encoded by further DNA sequences in the sample. The chain joins TRBV5-4 to TRBJ2-5; 9 bases match TRBD2. The V segment lost 2 bases and the J segment 2 bases; nucleotides outside the gene matches: 1. Per the germline V gene, CDR1 is SGHNT and CDR2 is YYREEE (reference sequence). The CDR3 consists of 14 residues. The CDR3 nucleotides are TGTGCCAGCAGCTTTAGCGGGGGTCAAGAGACCCAGTACTTC. Encoded protein: CASSFSGGQETQYF.

The chain is built from TRBV9 and TRBJ2-7, with TRBD2 identical over 7 bases. Germline V gene data show CDR1 as SGDLS and CDR2 as YYNGEE. Losses at the gene ends were 0 bases for V and 5 bases for J; bases not matched to a gene: 8. The CDR3 sequence is 15 residues long. CDR3 DNA sequence: TGTGCCAGCAGCGTAGATTCGGGAGGCGACCACGAGCAGTACTTC. Its protein is CASSVDSGGDHEQYF.

CDR3 sequence reads: CASSQDSGWANEQFF. The CDR3, as DNA: TGCGCCAGCAGCCAAGATTCGGGGTGGGCCAATGAGCAGTTCTTC. The rearrangement uses TRBV4-3 and TRBJ2-1, with D possibly TRBD2 on 5 matching bases. This CDR3 spans 15 amino acids. V lost 0 bases, J lost 6 bases, and 12 bases lay in between. The V gene's germline CDR1 is LGHNA and CDR2 YSLEER.

The rearrangement uses TRBV27 and TRBJ2-7; D is perhaps TRBD2 (5 bases). This CDR3 region has 13 residues. Looked up from germline, CDR1 is MNHEY and CDR2 is SMNVEV (reference sequence). Trimming removed 5 bases from V and 2 bases from J, with 10 bases in between. The CDR3 reads CASSAGIAYEQYF. CDR3 bases: TGTGCCAGCAGTGCCGGGATCGCCTACGAGCAGTACTTC.

This rearrangement joins TRBV4-1 to TRBJ1-1; no definite D call. Germline CDR1 is MGHRA and CDR2 is YSYEKL. The CDR3 is 14 residues long. V was clipped by 4 bases and J by 0 bases, with 9 bases between them. The chain's CDR3 is CASSLRNMNTEAFF. In nucleotides, the CDR3 is TGCGCCAGCAGCCTAAGAAACATGAACACTGAAGCTTTCTTT.

The V gene is TRBV2, the J gene TRBJ2-5; D is possibly TRBD2 (5 bases). The CDR3 runs 13 residues. From germline, CDR1 is SNHLY and CDR2 FYNNEI. Trimming left V 6 bases short and J 4 bases short, with 12 bases between. CDR3 sequence reads: CASREADLETQYF. The CDR3 DNA reads TGTGCCAGCAGGGAGGCGGATTTAGAGACCCAGTACTTC. Full variable domain (remainder filled in from reference TRBV2 and TRBJ2-5): EPEVTQTPSHQVTQMGQEVILRCVPISNHLYFYWYRQILGQKVEFLVSFYNNEISEKSEIFDDQFSVERPDGSNFTLKIRSTKLEDSAMYFCASREADLETQYFGPGTRLLVL.

V is TRBV28 and J is TRBJ1-1, with 12 bases aligning to TRBD1. J gave up 14 bases and V 7 bases, and 17 bases lay outside the gene matches. CDR3 length: 15 amino acids. The germline V gene has CDR1 MDHEN and CDR2 SYDVKM. The CDR3 DNA sequence: TGTGCCAGCAACCAACTCCCGGGACAGGGGGCGCCGGGGTTCTTT. It yields the protein CASNQLPGQGAPGFF. The full variable domain, completed using reference TRBV28 and TRBJ1-1, is DVKVTQSSRYLVKRTGEKVFLECVQDMDHENMFWYRQDPGLGLRLIYFSYDVKMKEKGDIPEGYSVSREKKERFSLILESASTNQTSMYLCASNQLPGQGAPGFFGQGTRLTVV.

The chain links TRBV2 to TRBJ2-5; D uncertain. This CDR3 spans 17 amino acids. In germline, CDR1 is SNHLY, CDR2 FYNNEI. V lost 0 bases and J lost 3, with 17 bases in between. This CDR3 reads CASSEAPAVISKETQYF. CDR3 nucleotides: TGTGCCAGCAGTGAAGCTCCGGCGGTCATCTCGAAAGAGACCCAGTACTTC.